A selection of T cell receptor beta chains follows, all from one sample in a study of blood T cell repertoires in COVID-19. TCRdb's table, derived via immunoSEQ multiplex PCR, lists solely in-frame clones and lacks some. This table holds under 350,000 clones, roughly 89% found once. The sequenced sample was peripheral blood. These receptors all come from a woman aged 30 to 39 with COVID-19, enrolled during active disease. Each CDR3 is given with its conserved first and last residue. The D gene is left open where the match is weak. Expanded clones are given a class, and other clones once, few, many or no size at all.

CASSLGRAGELFF,TGTGCCAGCAGCTTAGGCAGGGCCGGGGAGCTGTTTTTT,TRBJ2-2,NA,NA,TRBV7-2
CASSLTTSGGDTQYF,TGTGCCAGCAGCCTGACTACCTCGGGAGGAGATACGCAGTATTTT,TRBJ2-3,once,TRBD2,TRBV5-8
CASSEVISVDEAFF,TGTGCCAGCAGTGAAGTTATCTCGGTTGATGAAGCTTTCTTT,TRBJ1-1,NA,NA,TRBV6-1
CASGVTGGQGEQFF,TGTGCTAGTGGGGTCACGGGGGGGCAGGGTGAGCAGTTCTTC,TRBJ2-1,NA,TRBD2,TRBV12-5
CASSLQQGVGFGYTF,TGTGCCAGCTCCCTTCAGCAGGGTGTAGGTTTTGGCTACACCTTC,TRBJ1-2,NA,NA,TRBV5-4
CASSLDSGPQHF,TGTGCCAGCAGCTTAGACAGCGGGCCCCAGCATTTT,TRBJ1-5,few,NA,TRBV7-9
CASSRNQADTQYF,TGTGCCAGTAGTCGCAACCAGGCAGATACGCAGTATTTT,TRBJ2-3,NA,NA,TRBV19
CSVGQGYGYTF,TGCAGCGTTGGACAGGGCTATGGCTACACCTTC,TRBJ1-2,NA,TRBD1,TRBV29-1
CASSENLGDRSGNTIYF,TGTGCCAGCAGTGAAAACTTAGGAGACCGCTCTGGAAACACCATATATTTT,TRBJ1-3,NA,NA,TRBV2
CASRGGPMRELNQPQHF,TGTGCCAGTAGGGGTGGACCCATGCGGGAGCTCAATCAGCCCCAGCATTTT,TRBJ1-5,NA,NA,TRBV19
CASSLRNSYNEQFF,TGTGCCAGCAGCTTACGGAACAGCTACAATGAGCAGTTCTTC,TRBJ2-1,NA,NA,TRBV11-3
CAWSRNGLAYNEQFF,TGTGCCTGGAGTAGAAATGGACTAGCCTACAATGAGCAGTTCTTC,TRBJ2-1,once,TRBD2,TRBV30
CASSELRTGELFF,TGTGCCAGCAGTGAGTTGCGGACCGGGGAGCTGTTTTTT,TRBJ2-2,NA,NA,TRBV6-1
CASSPMTRTTNTGELFF,TGTGCCAGCAGCCCTATGACCCGAACTACGAACACCGGGGAGCTGTTTTTT,TRBJ2-2,NA,NA,TRBV7-8
CATSRARDIRYNGQFF,TGTGCCACCAGCAGAGCCCGGGACATCCGCTACAATGGGCAGTTCTTC,TRBJ2-1,NA,NA,TRBV15
CASSPTGTGGGKDTQYF,TGCGCCAGCAGCCCCACCGGGACAGGGGGAGGAAAAGATACGCAGTATTTT,TRBJ2-3,NA,TRBD1,TRBV4-1
CASSRDTLYGYTF,TGTGCCAGCAGCCGCGACACTTTGTATGGCTACACCTTC,TRBJ1-2,NA,NA,TRBV7-9
CASSFGGVNQPQHF,TGTGCCAGCAGCTTCGGAGGGGTCAATCAGCCCCAGCATTTT,TRBJ1-5,NA,NA,TRBV13
CASRGDRYYGYTF,TGTGCCAGCAGGGGGGACAGATACTATGGCTACACCTTC,TRBJ1-2,NA,TRBD1,TRBV28
CASQDQTYEQYF,TGTGCCAGCCAGGATCAGACGTACGAGCAGTACTTC,TRBJ2-7,NA,NA,TRBV19
CASSLSAAMKYGYTF,TGTGCCAGCAGCTTATCGGCAGCGATGAAATATGGCTACACCTTC,TRBJ1-2,NA,NA,TRBV7-9
CASSFRQNTEAFF,TGTGCCAGCAGTTTTCGACAGAACACTGAAGCTTTCTTT,TRBJ1-1,NA,NA,TRBV27
CASSERPGGFGYGYTF,TGCGCCAGCAGTGAGAGGCCAGGGGGATTTGGCTATGGCTACACCTTC,TRBJ1-2,NA,TRBD1,TRBV10-2
CASSEVIGGTQAKNIQYF,TGTGCCAGCAGTGAAGTAATAGGGGGAACCCAAGCCAAAAACATTCAGTACTTC,TRBJ2-4,NA,NA,TRBV6-1
CSAGQGFTEAFF,TGCAGCGCCGGTCAGGGGTTCACTGAAGCTTTCTTT,TRBJ1-1,NA,NA,TRBV29-1
CASSYSGGTVEKLFF,TGTGCCAGCAGTTACTCTGGGGGCACGGTCGAAAAACTGTTTTTT,TRBJ1-4,NA,NA,TRBV6-5